Shown below are 25 T cell receptor beta chains from a single sample sequenced in a study of T-cell reconstitution after alpha-beta-depleted transplantation in children. Preparation of the TCRbeta library used unique molecular identifiers. MiXCR, run by TCRdb on the PCR reads, gives a single entry per CDR3 protein. The data contain roughly 280,000 distinct CDR3 sequences, more than 9% of them singletons. This sample comprised peripheral blood, obtained 180 days after TCRalphabeta/CD19-depleted stem cell transplant. Receptors originate from a male patient aged 2 to 10 who had a stem cell transplant for chronic granulomatous disease, so the T cells may come from the graft donor.

In this sample, this clonotype turned up many times. This sequence joins TRBV20-1 and TRBJ2-3; D ambiguous. V was trimmed by 3 bases and J by 1 base, leaving 14 bases between them. The CDR3 consists of 15 residues. The germline CDR1 and CDR2 sequences are DFQATT and SNEGSKA (reference sequence). For the CDR3, the DNA is TGCAGTGCTAGCTCATACAACCCCCGCACAGATACGCAGTATTTT. Its translation is CSASSYNPRTDTQYF.

In its sample, this clonotype was seen many times. The chain uses TRBV5-1 and TRBJ2-1; D is unclear. The V end lost 3 bases, the J end lost 5 bases, and 9 bases lay between the germline ends. This CDR3 has 13 residues. In germline, CDR1 is SGHRS, CDR2 YFSETQ. CDR3 DNA sequence: TGCGCCAGCAGCTATACCTTAAACAATGAGCAGTTCTTC. Translated: CASSYTLNNEQFF.

This clonotype was observed at least ten times. The rearrangement joins TRBV4-3 to TRBJ1-2, with a weak D call TRBD1 (6 bases). Germline CDR1 is LGHNA and CDR2 is YSLEER. Trimming shortened V by 2 bases and J by 2 bases, and 18 bases separated the two germline ends. The CDR3 length is 17 residues. CDR3 coding DNA: TGCGCCAGCAGCCAATCCTACGGGGGGCAGGGGAACTATGGCTACACCTTC. Its translation is CASSQSYGGQGNYGYTF.

This clonotype was found many times. J is TRBJ2-4 and V is TRBV5-6, with D possibly being TRBD2 (5 bases). V dropped 3 bases and J dropped 8 bases, with 12 bases sitting between them. Germline V lookup: CDR1 SGHDT, CDR2 YYEEEE. CDR3 length equals 13 residues. CDR3 sequence: CASSSVGIDIQYF. Here the CDR3 DNA reads TGTGCCAGCAGCTCAGTCGGGATCGACATTCAGTACTTC.

In its sample, this clonotype was seen a few times. The V gene is TRBV11-2, the J gene TRBJ1-1; D ambiguous. Trimming removed 5 bases at V and 0 bases at J, with 19 bases between. Germline lookup yields CDR1 SGHAT and CDR2 FQNNGV. The CDR3 has 17 amino acids. In DNA, the CDR3 is TGTGCCAGCAGCCCAAGATCAAAGGAAGACATGAACACTGAAGCTTTCTTT. This codes for CASSPRSKEDMNTEAFF.

This clonotype occurred a few times. The limits of the CDR3 on the DNA are not certain, so only TCRdb's listed CDR3 is given. The rearrangement joins TRBV23-1 to TRBJ2-2; the table names TRBD2, a call not compared with the DNA. TRBV23-1 has ORF status, its function being uncertain. The CDR3 comprises 16 residues, both ends counted. The CDR3 protein is CASSPGLAGAPGSCFF.

On this clonotype itself: A much larger clone lies one base from this, so it may be a read error. The chain uses TRBV14 and TRBJ1-1; D not certain. The CDR3 has 13 residues. The germline V gene encodes CDR1 SGHDN and CDR2 FVKESK. V dropped 0 bases and J dropped 4 bases, with 6 bases sitting between them. CDR3 in DNA: TGTGCCAGCAGCCAAGAAGATCCCACTGAAGCTTTCTTT. Translating it yields CASSQEDPTEAFF.

In this sample, this clonotype turned up many times. The chain uses TRBV6-1 and TRBJ2-7; tentatively, D is TRBD1 or TRBD2 (6 bases each). Trimming took 7 bases from V and 0 from J, leaving 22 bases between them. The CDR3 sequence is 17 residues long. In germline, CDR1 is MNHNS, CDR2 SASEGT. The CDR3 bases are TGTGCCAGCAAAGACCGAGGGGGGAGCGGTACCTCCTACGAGCAGTACTTC. Its protein product is CASKDRGGSGTSYEQYF.

This clonotype showed up many times. The chain employs TRBV6-5 and TRBJ1-1; D gene ambiguous. Trimming cost V 6 bases and J 8 bases, with 16 bases left between them. The germline V gene encodes CDR1 MNHEY and CDR2 SVGAGI. The CDR3 spans 13 residues. CDR3 DNA sequence: TGTGCCAGCAGCCAGACACCTTTGGGAGAAGCTTTCTTT. Amino acids: CASSQTPLGEAFF.

The chain has TRBV7-8 and TRBJ2-5; 10 positions agree with TRBD1. The germline V gene encodes CDR1 SGHVS and CDR2 FQNEAQ. The junction had 6 bases not matched to a gene; V was cut back by 6 bases and J by 5 bases. The CDR3 spans 14 residues. Here the CDR3 reads CASRRTGGEETQYF. CDR3 sequence (DNA): TGTGCCAGCAGGCGGACAGGGGGGGAGGAGACCCAGTACTTC.

The sample holds many counts of this clonotype. The V call is TRBV20-1, the J call TRBJ2-1, with D perhaps matching TRBD1 (6 bases). The V end lost 0 bases, the J end lost 2 bases, and 11 bases lay between the germline ends. CDR3 length equals 15 residues. The germline V gene encodes CDR1 DFQATT and CDR2 SNEGSKA (reference sequence). The CDR3 loop reads CSARDRGGTYNEQFF. DNA of the CDR3: TGCAGTGCTAGAGACAGGGGTGGGACCTACAATGAGCAGTTCTTC.

This clonotype showed up many times. The chain carries TRBV10-3 and TRBJ2-2, with D unresolved. CDR1 and CDR2 (germline): ENHRY, SYGVKD. The V gene lost 0 bases and the J gene lost 2 bases, with 13 bases spanning the gap. The CDR3 has 17 residues. The CDR3 sequence: CAISESELTRNTGELFF. DNA of the CDR3: TGTGCCATCAGTGAGTCAGAATTGACCCGTAACACCGGGGAGCTGTTTTTT.

There are many counts of this clonotype. This chain links TRBV29-1 with TRBJ1-1; 11 bases line up with TRBD1. J gave up 6 bases and V 7 bases, and 16 bases lay outside the gene matches. This CDR3 is 16 amino acids long. Germline CDR1 is SQVTM and CDR2 is ANQGSEA. The DNA for the CDR3 is TGCAGCGGATCGCGAAGTATTGGACAGGGGGCCCCTGAAGCTTTCTTT. Encoded protein: CSGSRSIGQGAPEAFF.

On this clonotype: Given a much more abundant clone one base away, this may be a read error. DNA of the CDR3: TGCAGTGCTAGGGTGGACAGGGGACCCCAAGGGACCCAGTACTTC. Translating it yields CSARVDRGPQGTQYF. The chain uses TRBV20-1 and TRBJ2-5, with 9 bases that match TRBD1. The CDR3 is made up of 15 amino acids. The germline gives CDR1 DFQATT, CDR2 SNEGSKA (reference sequence).

On this clonotype: A much bigger clone sits one base away, suggesting this may be a read error. The genes are TRBV4-2 and TRBJ1-1, with D unresolved. Germline V gene data show CDR1 as LGHNA and CDR2 as YNFKEQ. The CDR3 is 13 residues long. CDR3 sequence reads: CGSSQEEGTEAFF. CDR3 DNA: TGTGGCAGCAGCCAAGAAGAGGGCACTGAAGCTTTCTTT.

The rearrangement links TRBV5-1 to TRBJ2-1, with 8 bases matching TRBD1. V was clipped by 4 bases and J by 6 bases; unmatched bases: 12. Germline values: CDR1 SGHRS, CDR2 YFSETQ. The CDR3 has 16 residues. This chain's CDR3 is CASSRTWPQGANEQFF. Here the CDR3 DNA reads TGCGCCAGCAGCCGCACGTGGCCGCAGGGGGCCAATGAGCAGTTCTTC.

This clonotype was seen at least ten times. The chain recombines TRBV2 with TRBJ1-2, with D hard to call. V was pared by 9 bases and J by 5 bases, with 10 bases between. The germline V gene has CDR1 SNHLY and CDR2 FYNNEI. This CDR3 region has 11 residues. As DNA, the CDR3 is TGTGCCAGAACTTCAGAGTATGGCTACACCTTC. Translation gives CARTSEYGYTF.

In this sample, this clonotype turned up many times. V gene TRBV13 combines with J gene TRBJ2-3, with D perhaps TRBD1 or TRBD2 (6 bases each). The germline V gene has CDR1 PRHDT and CDR2 FYEKMQ (reference sequence). CDR3 length: 17 residues. Trimming took off 6 bases at V and 4 bases at J, with 23 bases between the two ends. The CDR3: CASRTRLEGDLSDTQYF. CDR3 nucleotide sequence: TGTGCCAGCAGGACAAGACTAGAGGGGGACCTATCAGATACGCAGTATTTT.

This clonotype was detected only a few times. This may be a read error, as it is one base from a much larger clone. The rearrangement joins TRBV5-1 to TRBJ1-2; D not resolved. The germline V gene encodes CDR1 SGHRS and CDR2 YFSETQ. This CDR3 has 13 residues. The CDR3 DNA is TGCGCCAGCAGACCGGAAGCTAACTATGGCGACACCTTC. It translates to CASRPEANYGDTF.

This clonotype was counted ten times or more. The chain links TRBV29-1 to TRBJ2-5; D gene ambiguous. CDR1 SQVTM and CDR2 ANQGSEA come from the germline V gene. This CDR3 comprises 11 residues. V gave up 4 bases and J gave up 5 bases, with 8 bases separating them. CDR3 DNA: TGCAGCGTTGTGGCGCACGAGACCCAGTACTTC. Protein: CSVVAHETQYF.

This chain uses TRBV18 with TRBJ2-7; TRBD1 agrees at 8 bases. This CDR3 comprises 15 residues. Per the germline V gene, CDR1 is KGHSH and CDR2 is LQKENI. V shed 2 bases and J 1 base; nucleotides not matched to a gene: 4. The CDR3 protein is CASSPTRGRSYEQYF. The CDR3 coding sequence is TGTGCCAGCTCACCAACCAGGGGGCGATCCTACGAGCAGTACTTC. The full variable domain, with the rest looked up from reference TRBV18 and TRBJ2-7, is NAGVMQNPRHLVRRRGQEARLRCSPMKGHSHVYWYRQLPEEGLKFMVYLQKENIIDESGMPKERFSAEFPKEGPSILRIQQVVRGDSAAYFCASSPTRGRSYEQYFGPGTRLTVT.

This clonotype was counted at least ten times. The chain has TRBV7-9 and TRBJ2-3, with a weak D call TRBD2 (6 bases). This CDR3 has 17 amino acids. The germline V gene encodes CDR1 SEHNR and CDR2 FQNEAQ (reference sequence). The V end lost 4 bases, the J end lost 0 bases, and 17 bases lay between the germline ends. The CDR3 nucleotides are TGTGCCAGCAGCTGGCCCCCTTTAGCGGCTAGCACAGATACGCAGTATTTT. Translating gives CASSWPPLAASTDTQYF.

Details on this clonotype: This clone may be a read error of a much larger clone one base away. CDR3 bases: TGCGCCAGCAGCTTCTGGACAGGGACCACCGGGGAGGTGTTTTTT. This gives the protein CASSFWTGTTGEVFF. V gene TRBV5-1 combines with J gene TRBJ2-2; 8 nucleotides line up with TRBD1. Per germline, CDR1 SGHRS and CDR2 YFSETQ. This CDR3 region has 15 residues.

V and J are TRBV12-3 or TRBV12-4 and TRBJ2-2, with D possibly being TRBD2 (5 bases). V was shortened by 6 bases and J by 5 bases, with 16 bases between the two germline ends. The CDR3 runs 15 residues. For the CDR3, the DNA is TGTGCCAGCAGCCCCGACGGGGAAGTGACCGGGGAGCTGTTTTTT. Its protein is CASSPDGEVTGELFF.

This clonotype appeared many times. As DNA, the CDR3 is TGCAGTGCTAGTTCCATTGGGGCGATGGATGAAAAACTGTTTTTT. Amino acid sequence: CSASSIGAMDEKLFF. The chain has TRBV20-1 and TRBJ1-4, with TRBD1 as a possible D gene (5 bases). Germline assignment: CDR1 DFQATT and CDR2 SNEGSKA (reference sequence). This CDR3 has 15 residues. Trimming removed 3 bases from V and 6 bases from J, with 17 bases in between.